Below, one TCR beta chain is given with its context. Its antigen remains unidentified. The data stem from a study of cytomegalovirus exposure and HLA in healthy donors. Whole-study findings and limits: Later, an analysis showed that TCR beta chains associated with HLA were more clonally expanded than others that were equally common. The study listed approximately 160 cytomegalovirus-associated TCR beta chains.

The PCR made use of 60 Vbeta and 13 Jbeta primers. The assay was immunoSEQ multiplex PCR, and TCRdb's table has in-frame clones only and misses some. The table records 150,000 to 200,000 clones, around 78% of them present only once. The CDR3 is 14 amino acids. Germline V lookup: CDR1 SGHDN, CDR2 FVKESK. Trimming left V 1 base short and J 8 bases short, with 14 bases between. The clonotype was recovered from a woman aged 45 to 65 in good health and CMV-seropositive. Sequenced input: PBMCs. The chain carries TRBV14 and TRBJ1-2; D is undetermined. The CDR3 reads CASSQVTGRTGYTF. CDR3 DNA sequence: TGTGCCAGCAGCCAAGTAACGGGGAGGACGGGCTACACCTTC. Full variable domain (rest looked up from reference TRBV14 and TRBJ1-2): EAGVTQFPSHSVIEKGQTVTLRCDPISGHDNLYWYRRVMGKEIKFLLHFVKESKQDESGMPNNRFLAERTGGTYSTLKVQPAELEDSGVYFCASSQVTGRTGYTFGSGTRLTVV.